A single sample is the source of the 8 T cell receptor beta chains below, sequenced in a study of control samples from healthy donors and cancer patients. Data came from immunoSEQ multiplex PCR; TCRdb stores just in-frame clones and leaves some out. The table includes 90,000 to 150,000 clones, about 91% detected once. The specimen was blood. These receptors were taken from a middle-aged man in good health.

The chain's CDR3 is CASSYSGLRLKCNYGYTF. CDR3 bases: TGTGCCAGCAGTTATTCCGGGCTCCGCCTAAAGTGTAACTATGGCTACACCTTC. The chain has TRBV6-7 and TRBJ1-2; D uncertain. TRBV6-7 is treated as an ORF (open reading frame) with a function not yet certain. The CDR3 totals 18 residues. Trimming took 3 bases from V and 1 from J, leaving 21 bases between them.

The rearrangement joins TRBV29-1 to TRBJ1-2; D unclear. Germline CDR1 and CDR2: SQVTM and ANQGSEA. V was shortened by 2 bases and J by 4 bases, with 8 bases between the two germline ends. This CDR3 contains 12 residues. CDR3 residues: CSVETTSYGYTF. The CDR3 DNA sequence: TGCAGCGTTGAAACGACGAGCTATGGCTACACCTTC.

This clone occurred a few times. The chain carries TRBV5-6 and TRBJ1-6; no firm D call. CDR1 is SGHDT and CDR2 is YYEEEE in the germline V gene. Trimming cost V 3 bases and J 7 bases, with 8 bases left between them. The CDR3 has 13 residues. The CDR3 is CASSSLINSPLHF. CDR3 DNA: TGTGCCAGCAGCTCGCTTATCAATTCACCCCTCCACTTT.

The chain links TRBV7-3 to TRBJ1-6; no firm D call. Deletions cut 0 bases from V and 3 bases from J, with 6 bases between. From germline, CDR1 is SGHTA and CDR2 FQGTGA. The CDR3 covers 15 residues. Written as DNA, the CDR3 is TGTGCCAGCAGCTTAACTGGGAACTATAATTCACCCCTCCACTTT. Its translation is CASSLTGNYNSPLHF.

The CDR3 here is CASSLSPGRVQYF. The CDR3 DNA is TGTGCCAGCAGTTTAAGTCCGGGGCGAGTGCAGTACTTC. The chain combines TRBV12-3 or TRBV12-4 with TRBJ2-7; TRBD1 or TRBD2 may be the D gene (5 bases each). Trimming removed 2 bases at V and 9 bases at J, with 14 bases between. CDR3 length: 13 amino acids.

For the CDR3, the DNA is TGCGCCAGCAGCTTCGGGACTTTAAATTCACCCCTCCACTTT. Translating gives CASSFGTLNSPLHF. The chain employs TRBV4-1 and TRBJ1-6; a possible D gene is TRBD1 (5 bases). This CDR3 is 14 amino acids long. The germline CDR1 and CDR2 sequences are MGHRA and YSYEKL. V was trimmed by 5 bases and J by 7 bases, leaving 12 bases between them.

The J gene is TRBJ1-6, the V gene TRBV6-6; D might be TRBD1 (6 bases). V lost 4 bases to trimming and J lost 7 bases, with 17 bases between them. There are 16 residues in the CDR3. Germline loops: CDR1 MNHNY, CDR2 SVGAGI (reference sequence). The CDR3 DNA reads TGTGCCAGCAGTTCAACAGGGCTGCGGGACAATTCACCCCTCCACTTT. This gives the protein CASSSTGLRDNSPLHF.

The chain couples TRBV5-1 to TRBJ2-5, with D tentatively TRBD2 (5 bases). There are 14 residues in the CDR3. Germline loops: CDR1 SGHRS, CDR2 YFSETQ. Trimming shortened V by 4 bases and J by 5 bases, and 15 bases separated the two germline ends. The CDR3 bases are TGCGCCAGCAGCATCGGAGGAGTCCTGGAGACCCAGTACTTC. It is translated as CASSIGGVLETQYF.